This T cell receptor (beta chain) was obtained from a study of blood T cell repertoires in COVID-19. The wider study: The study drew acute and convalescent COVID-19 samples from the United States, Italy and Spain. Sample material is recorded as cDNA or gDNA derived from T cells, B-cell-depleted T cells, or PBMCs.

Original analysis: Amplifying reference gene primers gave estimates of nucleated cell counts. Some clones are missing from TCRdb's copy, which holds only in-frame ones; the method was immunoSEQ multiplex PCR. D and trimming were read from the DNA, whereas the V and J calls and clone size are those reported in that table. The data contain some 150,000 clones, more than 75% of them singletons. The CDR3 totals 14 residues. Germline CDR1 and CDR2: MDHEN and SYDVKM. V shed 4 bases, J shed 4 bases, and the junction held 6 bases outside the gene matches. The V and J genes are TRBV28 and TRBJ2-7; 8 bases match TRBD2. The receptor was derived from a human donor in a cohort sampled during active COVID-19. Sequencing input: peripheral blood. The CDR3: CASSSGLAFYEQYV. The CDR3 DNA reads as TGTGCCAGCAGTTCAGGACTAGCCTTTTACGAGCAGTACGTC.